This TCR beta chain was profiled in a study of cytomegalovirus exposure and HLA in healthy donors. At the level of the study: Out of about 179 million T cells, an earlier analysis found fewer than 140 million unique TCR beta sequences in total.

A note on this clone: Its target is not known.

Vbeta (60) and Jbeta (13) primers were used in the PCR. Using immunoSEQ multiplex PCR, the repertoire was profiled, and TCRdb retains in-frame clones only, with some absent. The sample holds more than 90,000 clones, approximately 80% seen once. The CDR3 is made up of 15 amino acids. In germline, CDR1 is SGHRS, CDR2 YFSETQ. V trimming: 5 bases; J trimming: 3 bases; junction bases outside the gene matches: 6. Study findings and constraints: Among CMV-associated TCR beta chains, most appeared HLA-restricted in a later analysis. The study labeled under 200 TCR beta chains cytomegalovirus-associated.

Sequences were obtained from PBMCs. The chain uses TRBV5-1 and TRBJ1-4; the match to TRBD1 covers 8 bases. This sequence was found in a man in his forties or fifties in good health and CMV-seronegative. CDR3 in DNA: TGCGCCAGCAGAATTCAGGGGGCAGCTAATGAAAAACTGTTTTTT. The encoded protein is CASRIQGAANEKLFF.